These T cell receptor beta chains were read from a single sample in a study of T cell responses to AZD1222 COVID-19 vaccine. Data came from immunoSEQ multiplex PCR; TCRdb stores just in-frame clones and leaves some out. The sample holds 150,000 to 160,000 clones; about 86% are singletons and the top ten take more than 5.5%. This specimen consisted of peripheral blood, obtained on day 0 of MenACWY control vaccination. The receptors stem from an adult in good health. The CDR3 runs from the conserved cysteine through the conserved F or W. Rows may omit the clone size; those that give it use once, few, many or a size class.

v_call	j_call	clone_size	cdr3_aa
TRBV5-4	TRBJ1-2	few	CASTSSRIRSSGGYTF
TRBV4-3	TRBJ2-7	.	CASSQVGTGANEQYF
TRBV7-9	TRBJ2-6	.	CASGSLAGANVLTF
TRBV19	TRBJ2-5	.	CASSIVTGGGQETQYF
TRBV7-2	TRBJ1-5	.	CASSLWGPPLSPPQHF
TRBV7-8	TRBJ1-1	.	CASSYRGTEAFF
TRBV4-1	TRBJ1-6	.	CASSQPFRESNSPLHF
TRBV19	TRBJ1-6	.	CASKGASYNSPLHF
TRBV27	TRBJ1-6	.	CASSVFRPNNSPLHF
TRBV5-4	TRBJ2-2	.	CASRRTGATGELFF
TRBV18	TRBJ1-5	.	CASSLGTGGNQPQHF
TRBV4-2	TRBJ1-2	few	CASSPDPPTANYGYTF
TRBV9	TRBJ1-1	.	CASSLSRLSNTEAFF
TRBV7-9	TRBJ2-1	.	CASSPAAGVYNEQFF
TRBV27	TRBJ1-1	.	CASSPGAMNTEAFF
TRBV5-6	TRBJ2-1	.	CASSWEDSRSHEQFF
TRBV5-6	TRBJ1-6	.	CASSPGQAVSYNSPLHF
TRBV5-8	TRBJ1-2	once	CASNRSPVYGYTF
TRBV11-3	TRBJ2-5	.	CASSLEAGGETQYF
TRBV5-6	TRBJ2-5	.	CASSPRGGPGSQETQYF
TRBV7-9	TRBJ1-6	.	CASSTSQGNSPLHF